The clone carrying this T cell receptor beta chain was seen a few times. The iRepertoire nested amplicon-rescue multiplex PCR amplified TCR alpha and beta CDR3s from RNA. TCRdb independently ran MiXCR on the multiplex PCR reads; one entry per CDR3 protein. The sample consists of approximately 140,000 distinct CDR3 sequences, about 22% of them appearing once. This sample stems from a study of glioma-infiltrating T cells. The CDR3 totals 17 residues. Germline V gives CDR1 SGHRS, CDR2 YFSETQ. V dropped 4 bases and J dropped 6; count of bases not matched to a gene: 12. The V gene is TRBV5-1, the J gene TRBJ2-3, with TRBD2 identical over 12 bases. The origin of this receptor is a human donor with low-grade glioma or glioblastoma, undergoing nonglioma brain surgery, or in good health (not recorded which). Material for sequencing was glioma tissue, nonneoplastic brain tissue, or PBMCs (not recorded which). The CDR3 DNA follows: TGCGCCAGCAGCCCCTACAAGACTAGCGGGGGTCGGGATACGCAGTATTTT. Protein product: CASSPYKTSGGRDTQYF.